Below are 6 T cell receptor beta chains sequenced from a single sample in a study of Ad26.COV2.S vaccination and SARS-CoV-2 variants. Stated treatment: around 19 received Ad26.COV2.S at low or high dose, single or two shots; five or six received placebo; per-sample allocation not given. Specimens were obtained on day 63 following the first vaccine or placebo injection. The table came from immunoSEQ multiplex PCR; TCRdb's copy has only in-frame clones and leaves some out. The sample lists around 420,000 clones, roughly 90% occurring once. The sample here was peripheral blood, taken in a trial of Ad26.COV2.S vaccine versus placebo. Every receptor here comes from a person aged 18 to 59 who received the Ad26.COV2.S COVID-19 vaccine or a placebo.

The chain combines TRBV5-1 with TRBJ2-3; a weak D match, TRBD2 (7 bases). Trimming took 0 bases from V and 5 from J, leaving 19 bases between them. CDR3 length: 17 amino acids. Germline V gene data show CDR1 as SGHRS and CDR2 as YFSETQ. The chain's CDR3 is CASSLVTSRQQGDTQYF. CDR3 coding DNA: TGCGCCAGCAGCTTGGTGACTAGCCGACAACAGGGAGATACGCAGTATTTT.

The chain carries TRBV7-8 and TRBJ2-7; D possibly corresponds to TRBD1 (6 bases). V lost 4 bases and J 2 bases, leaving 12 bases between the germline ends. The CDR3 runs to 14 residues. Looked up from germline, CDR1 is SGHVS and CDR2 is FQNEAQ. CDR3 nucleotide sequence: TGTGCCAGCAGCTCTCGGACAGCCACCTACGAGCAGTACTTC. The encoded protein is CASSSRTATYEQYF. The variable domain in full, with the rest retrieved from reference TRBV7-8 and TRBJ2-7, is GAGVSQSPRYKVAKRGQDVALRCDPISGHVSLFWYQQALGQGPEFLTYFQNEAQLDKSGLPSDRFFAERPEGSVSTLKIQRTQQEDSAVYLCASSSRTATYEQYFGPGTRLTVT.

V is TRBV4-3 and J is TRBJ2-2, with 7 bases that match TRBD1. CDR3 length equals 16 residues. Trimming at V came to 4 bases and at J to 4 bases, leaving 9 bases not matched to a gene. Germline CDR1 and CDR2: LGHNA and YSLEER. Here the CDR3 reads CASSPRTGRLTGELFF. As DNA, the CDR3 is TGCGCCAGCAGCCCCAGGACAGGACGACTCACCGGGGAGCTGTTTTTT.

The genes are TRBV19 and TRBJ1-2, with D perhaps matching TRBD1 (5 bases). The CDR3 extends over 13 amino acids. V was shortened by 6 bases and J by 6 bases, with 14 bases between the two germline ends. The germline V gene has CDR1 LNHDA and CDR2 SQIVND (reference sequence). The CDR3 sequence: CASRTPRENGYTF. In DNA, the CDR3 is TGTGCCAGTAGGACCCCCAGGGAGAATGGCTACACCTTC.

The CDR3 DNA follows: TGTGCCAGCAGCCTCCACAGGGGTGCAGGGGAGCTGTTTTTT. It is translated as CASSLHRGAGELFF. The V call is TRBV7-2, the J call TRBJ2-2; 7 bases fit TRBD1. Germline V gives CDR1 SGHTA, CDR2 FQGNSA. J lost 8 bases, V lost 5 bases, and 8 bases had no gene match. The CDR3 length is 14 residues.

The CDR3 DNA reads as TGTGCCAGTAGTATAGATCCATACAGGGGATCCCCCGGGGAGCTGTTTTTT. Translated, it gives CASSIDPYRGSPGELFF. This rearrangement joins TRBV19 to TRBJ2-2; 7 bases match TRBD1. This CDR3 has 17 residues. Germline V gives CDR1 LNHDA, CDR2 SQIVND (reference sequence). Trimming removed 0 bases from V and 6 bases from J; junction bases left unmatched: 10.